This T cell receptor beta chain was retrieved from a study of CD4 T cells in relation to SARS-CoV-2 and coronaviruses. Profiled with immunoSEQ multiplex PCR; TCRdb holds only in-frame clones, not every one. Of nearly 70,000 clones listed, approximately 95% are singletons. Points on this clone: Its antigen is still unknown.

The V segment lost 5 bases and the J segment 2 bases; nucleotides outside the gene matches: 10. This CDR3 spans 18 amino acids. Germline V gives CDR1 MNHNY, CDR2 SVGAGI (reference sequence). Unexposed donor CD4+ T cells date from about 2011-2019, before the COVID-19 pandemic. Study outcomes and limitations: Around two thirds of donors had memory CD4+ clonotypes crossrecognizing SARS-CoV-2 and common cold coronavirus spike.

The receptor was derived from a human donor in good health. The rearrangement uses TRBV6-6 and TRBJ2-1; 12 bases agree with TRBD1. The sequenced sample was naive CD4+ T cells from PBMCs. Regarding subset: naive CD4+ T cells isolated by negative enrichment. CDR3 DNA sequence: TGTGCCAGCAGTCCTGTCCCGGGACAGGGGGCGGCCTACAATGAGCAGTTCTTC. Its translation is CASSPVPGQGAAYNEQFF.